This T cell receptor beta chain was captured in a study of blood T cells in healthy people across ages. The germline V gene encodes CDR1 MNHEY and CDR2 SVGAGI. CDR3 length: 13 amino acids. V dropped 1 base and J dropped 3 bases, with 7 bases sitting between them. Combining a sample-barcoded 5' primer with a J-beta primer mix, a second PCR ran for roughly 6 to 11 cycles. TCRdb recomputed calls from the 5' RACE reads with MiXCR, one row per CDR3 protein. The profile covers 1.5 million to 2 million distinct CDR3 sequences, with 28% appearing a single time and more than 6% taken by the ten largest. There are a few counts of this clonotype.

Sample: blood. The receptor's source is a woman in her twenties or thirties in good health. This chain connects TRBV6-5 to TRBJ2-7; the D is unclear. Here the CDR3 DNA reads TGTGCCAGCAGTTACTACGTCGGCTACGAGCAGTACTTC. It yields the protein CASSYYVGYEQYF.